The next 18 T cell receptor beta chains were all read from a single sample in a study of cytomegalovirus exposure and HLA in healthy donors (dated by TCRdb to the late 2010s). Libraries were made using the immunoSEQ multiplex PCR assay. For the multiplex PCR, a mixture combining 60 forward primers for TCR Vbeta segments and 13 reverse primers for TCR Jbeta segments was used. TCRdb retrieved this table from immuneACCESS and kept in-frame rearrangements only. Not all clones are present; in checked studies, unresolved V genes account for under half, and no reason is known for the remainder. The sample table gives about 65,000 clones. Of the sample, approximately 16% falls within the top ten clones. Specimen: PBMCs. These receptor sequences come from a boy aged 5 to 17 in good health and CMV-seronegative.

This chain connects TRBV5-1 to TRBJ2-7, with D tentatively TRBD2 (6 bases). Germline V gives CDR1 SGHRS, CDR2 YFSETQ. The CDR3 is 13 amino acids. Trimming left V 4 bases short and J 5 bases short, with 13 bases between. In nucleotides, the CDR3 is TGCGCCAGCAGCCTCATAGGGGAGGACGAGCAGTACTTC. Translated, it gives CASSLIGEDEQYF. The variable domain in full, with the rest retrieved from reference TRBV5-1 and TRBJ2-7, is KAGVTQTPRYLIKTRGQQVTLSCSPISGHRSVSWYQQTPGQGLQFLFEYFSETQRNKGNFPGRFSGRQFSNSRSEMNVSTLELGDSALYLCASSLIGEDEQYFGPGTRLTVT.

Worth noting for this clone: Other DNA sequences of this sample code for an identical CDR3. V and J are TRBV30 and TRBJ1-6; 7 bases line up with TRBD1. The CDR3 extends over 13 amino acids. The germline CDR1 and CDR2 sequences are GTSNPN and SVGIG (reference sequence). The trim removed 8 bases at V and 8 bases at J, leaving 9 bases unmatched. The DNA for the CDR3 is TGTGCCGAGCAGGGGGAATTTCATTCACCCCTCCACTTT. It codes for CAEQGEFHSPLHF.

The rearrangement joins TRBV5-1 to TRBJ1-3; D remains unclear. This CDR3 spans 14 amino acids. Germline V gene lookup returns CDR1 SGHRS and CDR2 YFSETQ. Deletions cut 4 bases from V and 7 bases from J, with 15 bases between. The CDR3 DNA reads as TGCGCCAGCAGCCCTACCACTCTCGGGAACACCATATATTTT. Translating it yields CASSPTTLGNTIYF.

The chain couples TRBV25-1 to TRBJ1-1; possible D gene TRBD1, 6 bases. The CDR3 sequence is 15 residues long. V was pared by 5 bases and J by 1 base, with 14 bases between. Per germline, CDR1 MGHDK and CDR2 SYGVNS. The CDR3 bases are TGTGCCAGCAGTCCCGGGGGGGGACAGAACACTGAAGCTTTCTTT. Encoded protein: CASSPGGGQNTEAFF.

V is TRBV5-1 and J is TRBJ1-4, with D unresolved. Trimming removed 7 bases at V and 7 bases at J, with 20 bases between. CDR3 length equals 15 residues. Germline values: CDR1 SGHRS, CDR2 YFSETQ. The CDR3 here is CASCSRDLRGEKLFF. The CDR3 DNA is TGCGCCAGCTGCTCGAGGGATCTACGGGGTGAAAAACTGTTTTTT.

This chain uses TRBV19 with TRBJ2-7; a possible D gene is TRBD1 (6 bases). From germline, CDR1 is LNHDA and CDR2 SQIVND (reference sequence). Trimming took off 6 bases at V and 4 bases at J, with 16 bases between the two ends. CDR3 length: 14 amino acids. This chain's CDR3 is CASRVSLDSYEQYF. As DNA, the CDR3 is TGTGCCAGTAGAGTATCGCTGGACAGTTACGAGCAGTACTTC.

The chain links TRBV7-9 to TRBJ2-1, with TRBD2 identical over 10 bases. Germline loops: CDR1 SEHNR, CDR2 FQNEAQ (reference sequence). CDR3 size: 15 residues. J was trimmed by 3 bases and V by 5 bases; bases with no gene match: 4. As DNA, the CDR3 is TGTGCCAGCAGCCATTGGACTAGCGGCTACAATGAGCAGTTCTTC. It specifies CASSHWTSGYNEQFF.

The genes are TRBV6-1 and TRBJ1-3, with no clear D. The CDR3 loop spans 13 amino acids. Between the trimmed V and J ends, which lost 8 bases and 0 bases, there was a span of 8 bases. Looked up from germline, CDR1 is MNHNS and CDR2 is SASEGT. Here the CDR3 reads CASGQNSGNTIYF. The CDR3 DNA follows: TGTGCCAGCGGGCAGAACTCTGGAAACACCATATATTTT.

The chain employs TRBV27 and TRBJ2-7; 8 bases are a match to TRBD2. Per germline, CDR1 MNHEY and CDR2 SMNVEV (reference sequence). The CDR3 length is 15 residues. V shed 6 bases, J shed 0 bases, and the junction held 7 bases outside the gene matches. The CDR3 protein is CASSDLAGPSYEQYF. The CDR3 bases are TGTGCCAGCAGCGACCTAGCGGGTCCCTCCTACGAGCAGTACTTC.

The genes are TRBV6-1 and TRBJ2-4; 8 positions match TRBD2. CDR3 size: 13 residues. V lost 2 bases, J lost 6 bases, and 0 bases stayed unmatched. The germline CDR1 and CDR2 sequences are MNHNS and SASEGT. CDR3 nucleotide sequence: TGTGCCAGCAGTGAAAGCGGGGGAAACATTCAGTACTTC. This gives the protein CASSESGGNIQYF.

The rearrangement uses TRBV9 and TRBJ1-2; no firm D call. Germline-derived CDR1 and CDR2 are SGDLS and YYNGEE. V shed 0 bases and J shed 8 bases, with 8 bases lying between them. There are 12 residues in the CDR3. The CDR3 DNA sequence: TGTGCCAGCAGCGTAGTCGCCGGGGGCTACACCTTC. Its protein product is CASSVVAGGYTF.

The CDR3 here is CASSDGSNQPQHF. The CDR3 coding sequence is TGTGCCAGCAGTGACGGCAGCAATCAGCCCCAGCATTTT. This rearrangement joins TRBV6-4 to TRBJ1-5, with D hard to call. CDR3 length: 13 residues. CDR1 is MRHNA and CDR2 is SNTAGT in the germline V gene. V was trimmed by 2 bases and J by 1 base, leaving 3 bases between them.

The CDR3 coding sequence is TGTGCTAGTGCCGTCACCGGGACTACCGGATACAATGAGCAGTTCTTC. This codes for CASAVTGTTGYNEQFF. The chain combines TRBV12-5 with TRBJ2-1, with TRBD2 matching 7 bases. Trimming cost V 7 bases and J 4 bases; bases outside gene matches: 13. Germline CDR1 LGHNT, CDR2 FRNRAP. The CDR3 runs 16 residues.

In DNA form, the CDR3 reads TGCGCCAGCAAAACGGGAGCCACAGATACGCAGTATTTT. Protein sequence: CASKTGATDTQYF. This sequence joins TRBV5-1 and TRBJ2-3; D perhaps matches TRBD2 (6 bases). Germline V gene lookup returns CDR1 SGHRS and CDR2 YFSETQ. There are 13 residues in the CDR3. The V and J ends lost 6 bases and 2 bases respectively, with 10 bases between them.

The chain joins TRBV30 to TRBJ2-6; D is possibly TRBD2 (5 bases). The V and J ends lost 3 bases and 2 bases respectively, with 11 bases between them. The CDR3 spans 15 residues. Per germline, CDR1 GTSNPN and CDR2 SVGIG (reference sequence). CDR3 in amino acids: CAWSAPGAGANVLTF. CDR3 coding DNA: TGTGCCTGGAGCGCTCCCGGGGCTGGGGCCAACGTCCTGACTTTC.

The V and J genes are TRBV11-3 and TRBJ2-7, with 13 bases fitting TRBD2. V shed 4 bases, J shed 1 base, and the junction held 1 base outside the gene matches. Germline loops: CDR1 SGHNT, CDR2 YENEEA. The CDR3 is made up of 15 amino acids. The DNA for the CDR3 is TGTGCCAGCAGCTCGGGACTAGCGGGATCCTACGAGCAGTACTTC. It specifies CASSSGLAGSYEQYF.

The gene calls are TRBV7-2 and TRBJ1-4; perhaps TRBD1 as D (6 bases). The CDR3 covers 14 residues. Germline V gene lookup returns CDR1 SGHTA and CDR2 FQGNSA. Deletions cut 3 bases from V and 1 base from J, with 6 bases between. Written as DNA, the CDR3 is TGTGCCAGCAGCTTCAGGGGAACTAATGAAAAACTGTTTTTT. This encodes CASSFRGTNEKLFF.

The chain recombines TRBV9 with TRBJ1-1; D not resolved. Per germline, CDR1 SGDLS and CDR2 YYNGEE. Trimming pared 3 bases from V and 1 base from J, leaving 10 bases between. The CDR3 is made up of 14 amino acids. CDR3 in amino acids: CASSASNRNTEAFF. CDR3 coding DNA: TGTGCCAGCAGCGCATCGAACAGGAACACTGAAGCTTTCTTT.